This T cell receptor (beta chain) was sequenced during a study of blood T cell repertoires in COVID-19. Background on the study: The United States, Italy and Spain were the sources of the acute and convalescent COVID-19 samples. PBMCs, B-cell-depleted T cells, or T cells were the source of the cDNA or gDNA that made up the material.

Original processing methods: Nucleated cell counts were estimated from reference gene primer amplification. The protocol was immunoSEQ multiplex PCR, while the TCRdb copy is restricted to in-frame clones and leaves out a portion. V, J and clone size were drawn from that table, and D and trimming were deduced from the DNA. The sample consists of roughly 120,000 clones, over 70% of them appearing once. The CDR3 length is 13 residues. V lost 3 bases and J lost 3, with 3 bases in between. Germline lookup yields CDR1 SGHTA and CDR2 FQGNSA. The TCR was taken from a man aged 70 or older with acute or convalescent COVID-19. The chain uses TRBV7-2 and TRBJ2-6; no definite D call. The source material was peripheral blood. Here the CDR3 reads CASSFNGANVLTF. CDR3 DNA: TGTGCCAGCAGCTTTAATGGGGCCAACGTCCTGACTTTC.